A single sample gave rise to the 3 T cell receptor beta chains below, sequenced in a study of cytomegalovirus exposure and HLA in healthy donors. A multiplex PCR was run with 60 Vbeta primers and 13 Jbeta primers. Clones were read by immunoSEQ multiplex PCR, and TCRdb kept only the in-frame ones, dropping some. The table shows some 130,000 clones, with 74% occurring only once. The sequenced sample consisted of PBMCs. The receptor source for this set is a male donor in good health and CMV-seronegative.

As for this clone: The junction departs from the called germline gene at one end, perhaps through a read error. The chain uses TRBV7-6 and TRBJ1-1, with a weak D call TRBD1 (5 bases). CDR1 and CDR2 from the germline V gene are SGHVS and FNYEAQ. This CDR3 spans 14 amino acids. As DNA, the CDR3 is TGTGCCAGCAGCTTCGAGGGGAGGAACCCTGAAGCTTTCTTT. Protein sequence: CASSFEGRNPEAFF.

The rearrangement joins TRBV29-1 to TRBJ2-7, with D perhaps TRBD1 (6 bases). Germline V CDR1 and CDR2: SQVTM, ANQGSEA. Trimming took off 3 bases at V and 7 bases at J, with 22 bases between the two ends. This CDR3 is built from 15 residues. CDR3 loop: CSVEVPDSSRGEQYF. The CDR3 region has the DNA TGCAGCGTTGAGGTGCCAGACAGCTCGAGGGGGGAGCAGTACTTC.

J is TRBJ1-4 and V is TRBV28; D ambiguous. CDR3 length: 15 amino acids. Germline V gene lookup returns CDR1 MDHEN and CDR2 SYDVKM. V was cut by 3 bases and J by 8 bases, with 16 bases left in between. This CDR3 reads CASSFGRARSEKLFF. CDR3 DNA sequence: TGTGCCAGCAGTTTCGGGAGGGCGCGATCCGAAAAACTGTTTTTT.